A selection of T cell receptor beta chains follows, all from one sample in a study of cytomegalovirus exposure and HLA in healthy donors. Clones were read by immunoSEQ multiplex PCR, and TCRdb kept only the in-frame ones, dropping some. The table lists roughly 100,000 clones, 65% to 80% of them singletons, with more than 9% in the top ten. The sequencing sample was made of PBMCs. These receptors came from a man in his forties or fifties in good health and CMV-seronegative. Each CDR3 is given with its conserved first and last residue. The D gene is left open where the match is weak.

d_gene,j_gene,v_gene,CDR3aa,CDR3nt
NA,TRBJ1-2,TRBV5-5,CASSFRGSDYGYTF,TGTGCCAGCAGCTTTAGAGGGTCCGACTATGGCTACACCTTC
NA,TRBJ1-3,TRBV6-6,CASTRDTHSGNTIYF,TGTGCCAGCACCCGGGACACCCACTCTGGAAACACCATATATTTT
NA,TRBJ2-1,TRBV6-1,CASSEIFNRARGEQFF,TGTGCCAGCAGTGAAATTTTTAACCGGGCCCGGGGAGAGCAGTTCTTC
TRBD1,TRBJ1-1,TRBV5-1,CASRVTGSSTEAFF,TGCGCCAGCAGAGTGACAGGGTCCTCCACTGAAGCTTTCTTT
TRBD1,TRBJ2-2,TRBV6-6,CASRGQGGTGELFF,TGTGCCAGCAGGGGACAGGGCGGGACCGGGGAGCTGTTTTTT
NA,TRBJ1-2,TRBV19,CASSIGDWSTEGYTF,TGTGCCAGTAGTATAGGGGACTGGAGCACGGAGGGCTACACCTTC
TRBD2,TRBJ2-3,TRBV7-8,CASSHLSGRNPDTQYF,TGTGCCAGCAGCCACCTCAGCGGGAGGAACCCAGATACGCAGTATTTT
TRBD1,TRBJ2-1,TRBV6-5,CASSYRRTGFNEQFF,TGTGCCAGCAGTTACCGACGGACAGGATTCAATGAGCAGTTCTTC
NA,TRBJ1-3,TRBV6-5,CASTPDRTSGNTIYF,TGTGCCAGCACCCCCGACAGGACCTCTGGAAACACCATATATTTT
TRBD1,TRBJ1-2,TRBV7-8,CASSLAGTGNYGYTF,TGTGCCAGCAGCTTAGCGGGGACAGGGAATTATGGCTACACCTTC
NA,TRBJ2-5,TRBV2,CASSPDREETQYF,TGTGCCAGCAGCCCGGACAGAGAAGAGACCCAGTACTTC